The rows below give T cell receptor beta chains drawn from one sample of a study of blood T cell repertoires in COVID-19. The method was immunoSEQ multiplex PCR; TCRdb's version includes in-frame clones alone and lacks a portion of them. The sample lists approximately 85,000 clones, around 91% seen once, with around 0.97% in the top ten. Sequenced input: peripheral blood. Receptors originate from a woman aged 50 to 60 in a cohort sampled during active COVID-19. Both conserved end residues are part of each CDR3.

cdr3_length j_call v_call cdr3_aa
15 TRBJ2-3 TRBV18 CASSLKRDPPDTQYF
18 TRBJ2-6 TRBV5-1 CASSRAGLAGSGANVLTF
15 TRBJ1-4 TRBV2 CASNRWDTHNEKLFF
13 TRBJ2-5 TRBV11-2 CASSLAGDVTQYF
16 TRBJ1-1 TRBV18 CASSAGTGGVLTEAFF
11 TRBJ2-7 TRBV6-1 CASSEVGRQYF
13 TRBJ2-7 TRBV7-2 CASSSVAGGREYF
14 TRBJ2-5 TRBV5-8 CASSYGQGKETQYF
13 TRBJ1-1 TRBV28 CASSLWGGAEAFF
16 TRBJ2-1 TRBV25-1 CASKPEGGRSYNEQFF
16 TRBJ2-4 TRBV28 CASSLLGGLAKNIQYF
15 TRBJ2-1 TRBV7-2 CASSSGYGKGSEQFF
12 TRBJ1-4 TRBV6-5 CATRRTNEKLFF
15 TRBJ2-1 TRBV2 CATRPTSGPWDEQFF
12 TRBJ2-1 TRBV7-9 CASSPQGGEQFF
13 TRBJ2-2 TRBV10-2 CASAGGRAGELFF
18 TRBJ2-7 TRBV27 CASSPHFLPSGKANEQYF
13 TRBJ2-1 TRBV5-6 CASKLAGIDEQFF
11 TRBJ1-4 TRBV20-1 CSVATNEKLFF
16 TRBJ2-2 TRBV5-1 CASSITGALNTGELFF
15 TRBJ1-1 TRBV5-1 CASSGTGTANTEAFF
13 TRBJ2-1 TRBV30 CAWVLAGGHEQFF
14 TRBJ2-3 TRBV15 CATRTSLGADTQYF
15 TRBJ2-5 TRBV5-1 CASSGQGNSGETQYF
14 TRBJ2-1 TRBV9 CASSVGAGYNEQFF
15 TRBJ1-4 TRBV5-1 CASSLAGGESEKLFF
17 TRBJ2-1 TRBV24-1 CATSDSLVAGAGYEQFF
14 TRBJ1-1 TRBV28 CASSFQAGATEAFF
17 TRBJ2-1 TRBV5-8 CASSLPLGLAGSGEQFF
15 TRBJ2-5 TRBV6-1 CASSETGTAKETQYF
18 TRBJ2-3 TRBV19 CASSMLPGTMMSTDTQYF
14 TRBJ2-7 TRBV2 CASGSTSVSYEQYF
15 TRBJ1-2 TRBV5-6 CASSFRQGDKRGYTF
14 TRBJ1-2 TRBV5-1 CASSLSGASTGYTF
14 TRBJ1-2 TRBV9 CASSVENGQWGYTF
14 TRBJ1-3 TRBV2 CASSAGVAGNTIYF
15 TRBJ2-1 TRBV7-9 CASSRGQGEENEQFF
15 TRBJ2-1 TRBV28 CASSLALRSYNEQFF
17 TRBJ1-6 TRBV2 CASSRGSGTLGRPPLHF
12 TRBJ2-7 TRBV5-1 CASSFSAGEQYF
14 TRBJ2-5 TRBV11-2 CASSFPQDLRTQYF
14 TRBJ2-7 TRBV5-6 CASSWGRVSDEQYF
14 TRBJ2-5 TRBV9 CASSVQGAGETQYF
13 TRBJ2-3 TRBV29-1 CSVEGARTDTQYF
13 TRBJ1-1 TRBV30 CAWVRGRTSEAFF
14 TRBJ2-7 TRBV11-2 CASSLDWAVSKQYF
15 TRBJ2-3 TRBV10-3 CATTKGVIGTDTQYF
13 TRBJ1-1 TRBV7-9 CASSLREGTEAFF
16 TRBJ2-7 TRBV3-1/TRBV3-2 CASTPTLDRETYEQYF
16 TRBJ2-1 TRBV7-9 CASSEKGLAGVNEQFF